Listed below are T cell receptor beta chains from one sample, sequenced in a study of identical twins. TCRdb reprocessed the 5' RACE reads with MiXCR, giving one entry per CDR3 protein. The sample lists 450,000 to 600,000 distinct CDR3 sequences, approximately 20% occurring once. These data were also reused for a study on yellow fever vaccine responses in identical twins.

The sample taken for sequencing was CD4+ T cells sorted from blood. The receptors come from a woman aged 18-29 years in good health. Both conserved end residues are part of each CDR3. The order of the fields is J gene, D gene, V gene, clone size, CDR3 DNA, CDR3 protein. The D gene is left open where the match is weak. Only part of the rows carry a size: once, few, many, or a class if the clone is expanded.

TRBJ2-5 . TRBV20-1 . TGCAGTGCGGGCAGGGTAGCGGCGATCCAAGAGACCCAGTACTTC CSAGRVAAIQETQYF
TRBJ2-7 . TRBV12-3/TRBV12-4 few TGTGCCAGCAGTTTATACCAGGGGAAACACGAGCAGTACTTC CASSLYQGKHEQYF
TRBJ2-1 TRBD1 TRBV10-1 . TGCGCCAGCAGTCCTAAACAGGGGTTGACATACAATGAGCAGTTCTTC CASSPKQGLTYNEQFF
TRBJ2-7 . TRBV2 few TGTGCCAGCAACGAGGCCTACGAGCAGTACTTC CASNEAYEQYF
TRBJ2-1 TRBD2 TRBV12-3/TRBV12-4 many TGTGCCAGCAGCCGAACCGGGACTAGCATCAATGAGCAGTTCTTC CASSRTGTSINEQFF
TRBJ1-1 . TRBV11-2 many TGTGCCAGCAGCGAGATGGGGGGCACTGAAGCTTTCTTT CASSEMGGTEAFF
TRBJ2-4 TRBD2 TRBV20-1 . TGCAGTGCTGGATCACTAGCGGAGATCCTAGCCAAAAACATTCAGTACTTC CSAGSLAEILAKNIQYF
TRBJ1-5 . TRBV5-1 . TGCGCCAGCAGCTTGTTCAATGGGGTCGATCAGCCCCAGCATTTT CASSLFNGVDQPQHF
TRBJ1-1 . TRBV7-2 . TGTGCCAGCAGCTTACTGGCAGAGACTTCGACTGAAGCTTTCTTT CASSLLAETSTEAFF
TRBJ2-3 . TRBV6-1 few TGTGCCAGCATATCCACATTGGTAGCTAGCACAGATACGCAGTATTTT CASISTLVASTDTQYF
TRBJ1-1 . TRBV12-3/TRBV12-4 . TGTGCCAGCAGTTTAGATGTCGGTGAAGCTTTCTTT CASSLDVGEAFF
TRBJ2-3 TRBD2 TRBV29-1 . TGCAGCGTTGAGAGTCCGAGCGGGAGGGGACTTACGCAGTATTTT CSVESPSGRGLTQYF
TRBJ2-5 . TRBV19 . TGTGCCAGTAGTATAGCGGGTAGTTTGGAGACCCAGTACTTC CASSIAGSLETQYF
TRBJ2-1 TRBD1 TRBV3-1 . TGTGCCAGCAGCCAAGCGAGATTTGGACAGGGCTACAATGAGCAGTTCTTC CASSQARFGQGYNEQFF
TRBJ2-3 . TRBV24-1 . TGTGCCACCAGTGATTTAGAGGATGCAGATACGCAGTATTTT CATSDLEDADTQYF
TRBJ1-2 . TRBV6-8 . TGTGCCAGCAGTTACTACCGAGACCTCTATGGCTACACCTTC CASSYYRDLYGYTF
TRBJ2-1 . TRBV12-3/TRBV12-4 . TGTGCCAGCTCTATGGTGGTTCTCGGTGAGCAGTTCTTC CASSMVVLGEQFF
TRBJ2-2 TRBD2 TRBV7-2 . TGTGCCAGCAGCAGCGGGCCTACTAGCGGGTCCGGGGAGCTGTTTTTT CASSSGPTSGSGELFF
TRBJ2-1 . TRBV5-5 few TGTGCCAGCAGTTACAGACGCGACAATGAGCAGTTCTTC CASSYRRDNEQFF
TRBJ2-3 . TRBV20-1 few TGCAGTGCGGTAACCGCTGGGACAGATACGCAGTATTTT CSAVTAGTDTQYF
TRBJ2-7 TRBD2 TRBV5-1 few TGCGCCAGCAGCTTGGCTACGGGAGGAGGACGGGGCGAGCAGTACTTC CASSLATGGGRGEQYF
TRBJ2-1 TRBD2 TRBV3-1 many TGTGCCAGCAGCCAGCGGGGGGGCCACAATGAGCAGTTCTTC CASSQRGGHNEQFF
TRBJ2-7 TRBD2 TRBV29-1 few TGCAGCGCCCGAACTAGCGGGAGGAACTACGAGCAGTACTTC CSARTSGRNYEQYF